Below are 6 T cell receptor beta chains sequenced from a single sample in a study of glioma-infiltrating T cells after dendritic cell vaccination. The assay was immunoSEQ multiplex PCR, and TCRdb's table has in-frame clones only and misses some. The table shows some 38,000 clones, with approximately 82% occurring only once. The specimen comprised blood, sampled before dendritic cell vaccination. The receptors were gathered from a human donor with glioblastoma.

This clone has only a few counts. The genes are TRBV28 and TRBJ2-7; possible D gene TRBD1, 5 bases. Trimming cost V 7 bases and J 3 bases, with 13 bases left between them. The CDR3 has 13 amino acids. The germline CDR1 and CDR2 sequences are MDHEN and SYDVKM. The CDR3: CASMGRTSYEQYF. The CDR3 DNA is TGTGCCAGCATGGGTCGGACAAGCTACGAGCAGTACTTC. Complete variable domain (other parts from reference TRBV28 and TRBJ2-7): DVKVTQSSRYLVKRTGEKVFLECVQDMDHENMFWYRQDPGLGLRLIYFSYDVKMKEKGDIPEGYSVSREKKERFSLILESASTNQTSMYLCASMGRTSYEQYFGPGTRLTVT.

The chain recombines TRBV14 with TRBJ1-2; 9 bases agree with TRBD1. V lost 4 bases to trimming and J lost 4 bases; unmatched junction nucleotides: 10. Germline assignment: CDR1 SGHDN and CDR2 FVKESK. CDR3 length: 16 residues. The CDR3 here is CASSPGTGSSLYGYTF. The DNA of the CDR3 is TGTGCCAGCAGCCCCGGGACAGGGTCCTCCCTCTATGGCTACACCTTC.

The rearrangement links TRBV27 to TRBJ2-1, with 11 bases identical to TRBD2. Germline CDR1 reads MNHEY; CDR2 reads SMNVEV (reference sequence). The CDR3 is 16 residues long. V was pared by 4 bases and J by 5 bases, with 7 bases of the junction left unmatched. The CDR3 spells CASSWLAGGLNNEQFF. The CDR3, as DNA: TGTGCCAGCAGTTGGCTAGCGGGGGGACTGAACAATGAGCAGTTCTTC.

The chain carries TRBV6-4 and TRBJ2-3, with D possibly TRBD2 on 7 matching bases. V was cut by 4 bases and J by 1 base, with 12 bases left in between. The CDR3 totals 15 residues. CDR1 and CDR2 from the germline V gene are MRHNA and SNTAGT. The CDR3: CASSAGGGGTDTQYF. For the CDR3, the DNA is TGTGCCAGCAGTGCCGGCGGGGGCGGCACAGATACGCAGTATTTT.

The chain uses TRBV5-1 and TRBJ2-2, with D perhaps matching TRBD1 (6 bases). Between the trimmed V and J ends, which lost 9 bases and 4 bases, there was a span of 19 bases. This CDR3 contains 15 residues. The germline CDR1 and CDR2 sequences are SGHRS and YFSETQ. CDR3 bases: TGCGCCACCTCCCCGGGACACAAACCCACCGGGGAGCTGTTTTTT. It is translated as CATSPGHKPTGELFF.

The chain uses TRBV30 and TRBJ2-2, with TRBD2 identical over 8 bases. The germline V gene has CDR1 GTSNPN and CDR2 SVGIG (reference sequence). This CDR3 has 15 amino acids. V gave up 4 bases and J gave up 7 bases; unmatched junction bases: 11. The DNA of the CDR3 is TGTGCCTGGAAGTTGGGACTAGGAAGCATCGGGGAGCTGTTTTTT. Encoded protein: CAWKLGLGSIGELFF.